The sequence of this TCR beta chain was determined in a study of blood T cells in healthy people across ages (dated by TCRdb to about 2015). With regard to the full study: In model experiments, roughly one uniquely barcoded TCR beta cDNA molecule per two T cells was captured by template switching. The study analyzed two additional independent replicas of 1 million unique cDNA reads from the same blood draw for two donors, one aged 18 to 30 and one aged 80 or older. To avoid experimental bias, donors of different ages were spread randomly across the sequencing lanes. Four age groups were formed from the donors: young (average about 16 years), middle-aged (roughly 38), aged (62) and long-lived (82). The study measured age-related changes in TCR beta repertoire diversity using deep sequencing normalized with unique cDNA molecular identifiers.

The CDR3 starts with the cysteine, ends with the phenylalanine, and has 15 residues. Just CDR3 DNA is preserved here, 45 bases in frame from base 1. The germline V gene yields MNHNS for CDR1 and SASEGT for CDR2. Systemically healthy Caucasian individuals from Russia, approximately 39 in total and aged roughly 6 to 100 years, were included as donors. Each donor gave ten milliliters of peripheral blood, collected into EDTA-treated Vacutainer tubes. PBMCs were isolated by Ficoll-Paque density-gradient centrifugation, with at least 6 million obtained per sample. Total RNA, at least 6 micrograms per sample, was extracted from PBMCs with Trizol reagent. For every donor, flow cytometry on a PBMC aliquot measured the percentage of naive CD45RAhigh/CD27high T cells. The paper's findings and limits, for the study overall: The percentage of naive T cells measured by flow cytometry correlated strongly with observed TCR beta diversity. Observed TCR beta diversity per million T cells fell roughly linearly with age, and a significant reduction was already apparent by age roughly 40. Estimates of total diversity from one million sequenced T cells were regarded as lower bounds and underestimates. Donor CMV infection status was unknown, potentially confounding age-related changes in expanded clonotypes. Because profiling used bulk unsorted PBMCs, naive and antigen-experienced compartments could not be compared conclusively. Compared with the aged group, more naive CD4+ T cells, fewer expanded clones and increased TCR diversity were shown by the long-lived group, suggesting age selection.

As for this clonotype: No antigen is known for it. Base qualities are not recorded, but no much larger clone differs from it by a single base.

The method was 5' RACE. Sequencing was performed on an Illumina HiSeq 2500. The second PCR ran for roughly 7 to 11 cycles and used a J-beta primer mix along with a sample-barcoded 5' primer. A template-switch 5' adaptor carrying 12 random nucleotides introduced a unique molecular identifier onto each TCR beta cDNA molecule. Each sample yielded at least 2.5 million CDR3-containing paired-end reads. First-strand cDNA synthesis was performed from all RNA using the Mint cDNA synthesis kit, with priming by a TRBC-specific oligonucleotide. After uracil-DNA glycosylase treatment, a first 18-cycle PCR used universal primers M1SS and BC2_uni_R on all cDNA. Regarding the original processing steps: For normalization, 1 million high-quality reads, each with a distinct molecular identifier, were randomly selected from each sample. Instead of being binned into consensus sequences, reads that shared molecular identifiers were thrown out. MiTCR, run with a Q25 quality threshold and the strictest error-elimination algorithm, handled CDR3 identification, clonotype clustering and error correction. A nonparametric unseen species model with Euler transformation was used to estimate a lower bound on total TCR beta diversity. The raw public data were reprocessed by TCRdb itself: fastp quality trimming at Q25, MiXCR clonotype calling, in-frame beta chains only. Under each unique CDR3 protein, matching rows form one entry showing the most common genes and DNA. For this entry, the V and J calls and clone size follow TCRdb and not the study's own pipeline. The sample has approximately 1.5 million distinct CDR3 sequences on record, approximately 32% of them singletons. The ten largest clones take up about 11% of the sample.

The sequenced material came from blood. The rearrangement joined TRBV6-1 to TRBJ2-1; 11 central nucleotides agree with TRBD1. The J call may be mistaken, given a closer DNA end match to TRBJ2-7. The source is a woman aged 25-40 years in good health. CDR3 region: CASRTGTGGNNEQYF. The nucleotides are TGTGCCAGCAGAACAGGGACAGGGGGAAACAATGAGCAGTACTTC.